These 26 T cell receptor beta chains were sequenced from one sample in a study of T cell changes during pregnancy in multiple sclerosis. Only in-frame clones appear in the TCRdb table, and some are missing; sequencing was by immunoSEQ multiplex PCR. The sample records 60,000 to 90,000 clones, 92% being singletons. Sample: peripheral blood, taken in the first trimester of pregnancy. The receptors stem from a female donor in good health, enrolled as a control in a pregnancy study.

On this clone itself: The junction and the germline gene differ at one end; a read error may be behind it. The chain combines TRBV10-3 with TRBJ2-1, with D uncertain. Germline values: CDR1 ENHRY, CDR2 SYGVKD. This CDR3 has 12 residues. CDR3 coding DNA: TGTGCCATCAGTGAGCATTACAGTGAGCAGTTCTTC. Residues: CAISEHYSEQFF.

The gene calls are TRBV7-9 and TRBJ2-7; the match to TRBD1 covers 11 bases. Germline V gene sequence: CDR1 SEHNR, CDR2 FQNEAQ (reference sequence). V lost 6 bases to trimming and J lost 2 bases; unmatched junction nucleotides: 9. This CDR3 comprises 16 residues. The CDR3: CASSPTGTGGPYEQYF. In DNA form, the CDR3 reads TGTGCCAGCAGTCCCACCGGGACAGGGGGACCCTACGAGCAGTACTTC.

The chain recombines TRBV6-6 with TRBJ1-1; D possibly corresponds to TRBD1 (6 bases). This CDR3 is 14 amino acids long. Looked up from germline, CDR1 is MNHNY and CDR2 is SVGAGI (reference sequence). Between the trimmed V and J ends, which lost 2 bases and 1 base, there was a span of 8 bases. Here the CDR3 DNA reads TGTGCCAGCAGTTACGACAGGACGAACACTGAAGCTTTCTTT. Translated: CASSYDRTNTEAFF.

The chain is built from TRBV5-8 and TRBJ2-7; TRBD1 aligns across 7 bases. The germline V gene encodes CDR1 SGHTS and CDR2 YDEGEE. The trim removed 4 bases at V and 3 bases at J, leaving 7 bases unmatched. The CDR3 is 14 amino acids. The CDR3 loop is CASSPGQTYYEQYF. DNA for the CDR3: TGTGCCAGCAGCCCGGGACAGACCTACTACGAGCAGTACTTC.

The chain couples TRBV19 to TRBJ2-1, with a weak D call TRBD2 (6 bases). The V end was cut by 3 bases, the J end by 2 bases, with 14 bases between. Germline assignment: CDR1 LNHDA and CDR2 SQIVND (reference sequence). This CDR3 spans 16 amino acids. This CDR3 reads CASSIIGEEAYNEQFF. The CDR3 DNA sequence: TGTGCCAGTAGTATTATCGGGGAGGAGGCCTACAATGAGCAGTTCTTC.

J is TRBJ1-4 and V is TRBV5-1; 7 nucleotides line up with TRBD1. V was clipped by 4 bases and J by 8 bases; unmatched bases: 23. This CDR3 comprises 19 residues. CDR1 is SGHRS and CDR2 is YFSETQ in the germline V gene. This CDR3 is CASSRGGTDVGGANEKLFF. CDR3 coding DNA: TGCGCCAGCAGCCGTGGGGGGACAGATGTCGGTGGTGCAAACGAAAAACTGTTTTTT.

This chain connects TRBV29-1 to TRBJ1-4; D is possibly TRBD1 (6 bases). Germline V lookup: CDR1 SQVTM, CDR2 ANQGSEA. This CDR3 comprises 12 residues. V was pared by 4 bases and J by 5 bases, with 8 bases between. CDR3: CSVAGQNEKLFF. CDR3 sequence (DNA): TGCAGCGTTGCTGGACAGAATGAAAAACTGTTTTTT.

CDR3 coding DNA: TGTGCCAGCAGCCCACAGGGACTAGTACTCGAGCAGTACTTC. Amino acid sequence: CASSPQGLVLEQYF. The chain combines TRBV7-9 with TRBJ2-7; 8 nucleotides align to TRBD2. V shed 5 bases and J 6 bases; nucleotides not matched to a gene: 9. Germline V gene lookup returns CDR1 SEHNR and CDR2 FQNEAQ (reference sequence). This CDR3 is 14 amino acids long.

V gene TRBV28 combines with J gene TRBJ1-5; 8 bases are a match to TRBD1. V dropped 6 bases and J dropped 7; count of bases not matched to a gene: 8. This CDR3 contains 14 residues. Looked up from germline, CDR1 is MDHEN and CDR2 is SYDVKM. This chain's CDR3 is CASRYPGQVQPQHF. Here the CDR3 DNA reads TGTGCCAGCAGGTATCCGGGACAGGTCCAGCCCCAGCATTTT.

The rearrangement uses TRBV27 and TRBJ2-7, with D perhaps TRBD1 (6 bases). From germline, CDR1 is MNHEY and CDR2 SMNVEV (reference sequence). Trimming took off 5 bases at V and 3 bases at J, with 14 bases between the two ends. The CDR3 contains 14 residues. CDR3 in amino acids: CASSPGTFGYEQYF. Here the CDR3 DNA reads TGTGCCAGCAGTCCCGGGACATTCGGCTACGAGCAGTACTTC.

This clone has just one count. The rearrangement uses TRBV5-1 and TRBJ1-4; no reliable D call. Germline-derived CDR1 and CDR2 are SGHRS and YFSETQ. Trimming cost V 5 bases and J 8 bases, with 13 bases left between them. The CDR3 runs 13 residues. The DNA of the CDR3 is TGCGCCAGCAGACGAGGCGGAGACGAAAAACTGTTTTTT. It codes for CASRRGGDEKLFF. Based on the CDR3 plus reference TRBV5-1 and TRBJ1-4, the full variable domain is KAGVTQTPRYLIKTRGQQVTLSCSPISGHRSVSWYQQTPGQGLQFLFEYFSETQRNKGNFPGRFSGRQFSNSRSEMNVSTLELGDSALYLCASRRGGDEKLFFGSGTQLSVL.

The V and J genes are TRBV4-1 and TRBJ2-7; maybe TRBD2 (5 bases). The germline CDR1 and CDR2 sequences are MGHRA and YSYEKL. The CDR3 contains 11 residues. Trimming stripped 3 bases from V and 6 bases from J, with 6 bases between. Here the CDR3 DNA reads TGCGCCAGCAGCCATGAGGGCGAGCAGTACTTC. It is translated as CASSHEGEQYF.

The chain has TRBV7-7 and TRBJ2-2; 7 nucleotides align to TRBD2. Germline V gene lookup returns CDR1 SSHAT and CDR2 FNYEAQ (reference sequence). Trimming took 7 bases from V and 6 from J; bases not matched to a gene: 5. The CDR3 runs 13 residues. DNA of the CDR3: TGTGCCAGCATGCGGGAGAGGGCCGGGGAGCTGTTTTTT. Translated: CASMRERAGELFF. Full variable domain (missing parts from reference TRBV7-7 and TRBJ2-2): GAGVSQSPRYKVTKRGQDVTLRCDPISSHATLYWYQQALGQGPEFLTYFNYEAQPDKSGLPSDRFSAERPEGSISTLTIQRTEQRDSAMYRCASMRERAGELFFGEGSRLTVL.

The chain is built from TRBV5-1 and TRBJ2-7; D perhaps matches TRBD1 (6 bases). Germline loops: CDR1 SGHRS, CDR2 YFSETQ. V was pared by 1 base and J by 2 bases, with 7 bases between. The CDR3 has 13 amino acids. The CDR3 DNA follows: TGCGCCAGCAGCTTGAAGGGGGCCTACGAGCAGTACTTC. Translating gives CASSLKGAYEQYF.

This clone has just one count. This chain links TRBV5-6 with TRBJ1-3; possibly TRBD1 for D (6 bases). Germline CDR1 is SGHDT and CDR2 is YYEEEE. Trimming removed 2 bases at V and 2 bases at J, with 14 bases between. The CDR3 is made up of 16 amino acids. CDR3 bases: TGTGCCAGCAGCTTAGACCCCGCAGGGGCTGGAAACACCATATATTTT. It is translated as CASSLDPAGAGNTIYF.

This chain connects TRBV5-1 to TRBJ1-1, with D hard to call. This CDR3 region has 14 residues. Germline lookup yields CDR1 SGHRS and CDR2 YFSETQ. Trimming removed 0 bases from V and 0 bases from J, with 6 bases in between. In DNA form, the CDR3 reads TGCGCCAGCAGCTTGGGGTCAGTGAACACTGAAGCTTTCTTT. Its protein is CASSLGSVNTEAFF.

V gene TRBV4-1 combines with J gene TRBJ2-1, with no clear D. CDR1 and CDR2 from the germline V gene are MGHRA and YSYEKL. This CDR3 contains 14 residues. The V end was cut by 0 bases, the J end by 8 bases, with 11 bases between. In DNA form, the CDR3 reads TGCGCCAGCAGCCAAGAACCTGGAGCACATGAGCAGTTCTTC. Translating gives CASSQEPGAHEQFF.

The chain links TRBV28 to TRBJ2-7; unclear D gene. Germline values: CDR1 MDHEN, CDR2 SYDVKM. The V gene lost 5 bases and the J gene lost 4 bases, with 15 bases spanning the gap. CDR3 length equals 14 residues. The CDR3 region has the DNA TGTGCCAGCAGTGCGATCCCTAGGAGATACGAGCAGTACTTC. Translated: CASSAIPRRYEQYF.

The chain is built from TRBV4-1 and TRBJ2-5; TRBD2 matches 9 bases. CDR3 size: 15 residues. The ends lost 3 bases at V and 5 bases at J; junction bases unmatched: 7. The V gene's germline CDR1 is MGHRA and CDR2 YSYEKL. CDR3 sequence reads: CASSHRRTSDETQYF. DNA of the CDR3: TGCGCCAGCAGCCACCGACGGACTAGCGACGAGACCCAGTACTTC.

This chain connects TRBV4-2 to TRBJ1-6; the D is unclear. From germline, CDR1 is LGHNA and CDR2 YNFKEQ. Deletions cut 0 bases from V and 6 bases from J, with 15 bases between. The CDR3 is made up of 17 amino acids. The CDR3 loop is CASSQEEGLLGNSPLHF. CDR3 nucleotides: TGTGCCAGCAGCCAAGAAGAGGGTCTTCTCGGTAATTCACCCCTCCACTTT.

This chain joins TRBV27 and TRBJ2-5, with 9 bases matching TRBD1. Trimming removed 5 bases from V and 7 bases from J; junction bases left unmatched: 11. CDR1 is MNHEY, CDR2 SMNVEV, per germline (reference sequence). The CDR3 loop spans 15 amino acids. The CDR3 protein is CASSNPGQGLSTQYF. In nucleotides, the CDR3 is TGTGCCAGCAGTAACCCGGGACAGGGCCTCTCGACCCAGTACTTC.

The chain combines TRBV2 with TRBJ2-2; 7 bases match TRBD1. The CDR3 is 16 amino acids. J was trimmed by 1 base and V by 5 bases; bases with no gene match: 7. The germline gives CDR1 SNHLY, CDR2 FYNNEI. The CDR3 loop is CASSQFRQGNTGELFF. DNA of the CDR3: TGTGCCAGCAGTCAATTTAGACAGGGGAACACCGGGGAGCTGTTTTTT.

The chain has TRBV12-5 and TRBJ2-3; D is undetermined. The CDR3 contains 15 residues. Germline V gives CDR1 LGHNT, CDR2 FRNRAP. V shed 1 base and J shed 1 base, with 9 bases lying between them. CDR3 in amino acids: CASGLGIQGTDTQYF. The CDR3 DNA is TGTGCTAGTGGTTTGGGCATCCAGGGCACAGATACGCAGTATTTT.

The chain carries TRBV5-6 and TRBJ2-2; TRBD1 agrees at 7 bases. The length of the CDR3 is 15 residues. The ends lost 2 bases at V and 5 bases at J; junction bases unmatched: 6. CDR1 and CDR2 (germline): SGHDT, YYEEEE. DNA of the CDR3: TGTGCCAGCAGCTTCGACAGGGCGGGTACCGGGGAGCTGTTTTTT. This sequence encodes CASSFDRAGTGELFF.

The J gene is TRBJ1-1, the V gene TRBV6-1; weak D call: TRBD1 (6 bases). Trimming took off 4 bases at V and 1 base at J, with 13 bases between the two ends. CDR3 length: 15 amino acids. The germline V gene has CDR1 MNHNS and CDR2 SASEGT. CDR3 residues: CASSVLPGENTEAFF. The CDR3 DNA reads TGTGCCAGCAGTGTCCTCCCAGGGGAGAACACTGAAGCTTTCTTT.

This rearrangement joins TRBV4-2 to TRBJ1-4; perhaps TRBD1 as D (6 bases). Looked up from germline, CDR1 is LGHNA and CDR2 is YNFKEQ. Deletions cut 2 bases from V and 0 bases from J, with 13 bases between. The CDR3 is 17 residues long. This CDR3 is CASSQRNRVATNEKLFF. The CDR3 nucleotides read TGTGCCAGCAGCCAAAGAAACAGGGTTGCAACTAATGAAAAACTGTTTTTT.